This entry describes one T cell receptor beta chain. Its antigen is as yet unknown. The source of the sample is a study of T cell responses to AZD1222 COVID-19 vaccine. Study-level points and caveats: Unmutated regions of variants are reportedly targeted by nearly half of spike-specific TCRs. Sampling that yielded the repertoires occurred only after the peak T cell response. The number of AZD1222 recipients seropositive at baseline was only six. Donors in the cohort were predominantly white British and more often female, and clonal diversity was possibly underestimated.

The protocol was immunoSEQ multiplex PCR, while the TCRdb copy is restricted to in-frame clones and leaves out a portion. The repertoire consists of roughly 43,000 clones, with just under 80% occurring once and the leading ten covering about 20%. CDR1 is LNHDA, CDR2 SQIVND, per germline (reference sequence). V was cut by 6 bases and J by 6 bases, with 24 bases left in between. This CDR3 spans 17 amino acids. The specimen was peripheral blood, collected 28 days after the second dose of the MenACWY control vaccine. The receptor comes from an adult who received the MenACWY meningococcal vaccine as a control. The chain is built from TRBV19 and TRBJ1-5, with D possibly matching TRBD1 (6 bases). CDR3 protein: CASRNPGGTGAGQPQHF. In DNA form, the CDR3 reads TGTGCCAGTAGAAACCCCGGAGGAACGGGGGCCGGTCAGCCCCAGCATTTT. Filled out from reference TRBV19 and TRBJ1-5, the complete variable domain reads DGGITQSPKYLFRKEGQNVTLSCEQNLNHDAMYWYRQDPGQGLRLIYYSQIVNDFQKGDIAEGYSVSREKKESFPLTVTSAQKNPTAFYLCASRNPGGTGAGQPQHFGDGTRLSIL.